This T cell receptor (beta chain) is from a study of patients and donors after allogeneic stem cell transplantation. TCRdb analysed the RT-PCR reads with MiXCR anew, one entry per CDR3 protein. The sample includes around 70,000 distinct CDR3 sequences, around 27% seen only once; the top ten take approximately 26%. Germline V gene data show CDR1 as SGHDT and CDR2 as YYEEEE. After removal of 4 bases from V and 8 bases from J, the junction contained 4 bases not matched to a gene. The CDR3 contains 13 residues. This clonotype was observed a handful of times. The V and J genes are TRBV5-6 and TRBJ1-1, with TRBD1 identical over 11 bases. The origin of this receptor is a human donor who was either an allogeneic HSCT recipient or a stem cell or donor lymphocyte infusion donor (not recorded which). It is not recorded whose cells these are; they may come from a transplant donor. Sequenced: blood, either unsorted or a sorted T cell fraction (not recorded which). CDR3 in amino acids: CASSPWTGGEAFF. CDR3 sequence (DNA): TGTGCCAGCAGCCCTTGGACAGGGGGCGAAGCTTTCTTT.